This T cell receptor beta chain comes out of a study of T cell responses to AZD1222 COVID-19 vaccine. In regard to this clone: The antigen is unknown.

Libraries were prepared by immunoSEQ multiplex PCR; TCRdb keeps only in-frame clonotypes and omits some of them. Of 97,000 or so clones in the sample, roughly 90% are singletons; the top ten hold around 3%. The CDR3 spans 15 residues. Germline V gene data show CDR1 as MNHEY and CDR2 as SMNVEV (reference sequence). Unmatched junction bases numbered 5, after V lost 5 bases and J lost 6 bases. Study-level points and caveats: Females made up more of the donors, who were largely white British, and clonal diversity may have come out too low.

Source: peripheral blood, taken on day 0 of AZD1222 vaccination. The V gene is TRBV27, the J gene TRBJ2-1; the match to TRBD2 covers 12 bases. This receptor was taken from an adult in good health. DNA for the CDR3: TGTGCCAGCAGTGTGGGACTAGCGGGTCCCAATGAGCAGTTCTTC. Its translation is CASSVGLAGPNEQFF.